The rows below give T cell receptor beta chains drawn from one sample of a study of blood T cell repertoires in COVID-19. This table comes from immunoSEQ multiplex PCR, and its TCRdb copy is limited to in-frame clones, with some not included. The sample has fewer than 200,000 clones, roughly 84% seen once. The sample comprised PBMCs or T cells enriched from blood (not recorded which). These receptors were collected from a woman in her twenties or thirties who had been exposed to COVID-19. The CDR3 runs from the conserved cysteine through the conserved F or W. The D gene is left open where the match is weak. Size tells how often a clone was seen (once, few, many) or the class of an expanded clone, and some rows leave it out.

D gene,V gene,clone size,J gene,CDR3 DNA,CDR3 protein
-,TRBV7-9,-,TRBJ1-1,TGTGCCAGCAGCTTCAGGGATAGGGACACTGAAGCTTTCTTT,CASSFRDRDTEAFF
-,TRBV6-4,-,TRBJ1-1,TGTGCCAGCAGTGAGGCTGCGAACACTGAAGCTTTCTTT,CASSEAANTEAFF
TRBD1,TRBV7-3,-,TRBJ2-2,TGTGCCAGCAGCTTAAACAGGGGCCCGAACACCGGGGAGCTGTTTTTT,CASSLNRGPNTGELFF
TRBD1,TRBV2,-,TRBJ1-1,TGTGCCAGCAGCTGGGACAGGGTGAACACTGAAGCTTTCTTT,CASSWDRVNTEAFF
-,TRBV9,-,TRBJ2-1,TGTGCCAGCAGCGTAGACATAAACTACAATGAGCAGTTCTTC,CASSVDINYNEQFF
TRBD2,TRBV15,-,TRBJ2-5,TGTGCCACCAGCAGTCCTCTAGCGGGGGTCCAAGAGACCCAGTACTTC,CATSSPLAGVQETQYF
-,TRBV4-1,-,TRBJ2-1,TGCGCCAGCAGCCAAGATCCAGGGCTGCTGGATGAGCAGTTCTTC,CASSQDPGLLDEQFF
-,TRBV10-3,-,TRBJ2-5,TGTGCCATCAGTGAGGCCCGGGGCCAAGAGACCCAGTACTTC,CAISEARGQETQYF
TRBD1,TRBV25-1,-,TRBJ2-2,TGTGCCAGCAGTACGAGACAGGGGATTGCCGGGGAGCTGTTTTTT,CASSTRQGIAGELFF
-,TRBV6-5,-,TRBJ1-6,TGTGCCAGCAGTTCACAGGGTAATAATTCACCCCTCCACTTT,CASSSQGNNSPLHF
-,TRBV3-1/TRBV3-2,few,TRBJ2-7,TGTGCCAGCAGCCCTCGTTTTGTCGGGAGCTCCTACGAGCAGTACTTC,CASSPRFVGSSYEQYF
-,TRBV6-1,once,TRBJ2-5,TGTGCCAGCAGTGAAACGGGAGAGACCCAGTACTTC,CASSETGETQYF
TRBD2,TRBV7-2,-,TRBJ2-3,TGTGCCAGCAGCTTAGTGACCGGGACTAGCGGAAATACGCAGTATTTT,CASSLVTGTSGNTQYF
-,TRBV6-5,-,TRBJ1-4,TGTGCCAGCAGTTACTGGACACGTTGGAATGAAAAACTGTTTTTT,CASSYWTRWNEKLFF
TRBD1,TRBV2,-,TRBJ1-2,TGTGCCAGCAGTCGACAGGGGGACCGTCATGGCTACACCTTC,CASSRQGDRHGYTF